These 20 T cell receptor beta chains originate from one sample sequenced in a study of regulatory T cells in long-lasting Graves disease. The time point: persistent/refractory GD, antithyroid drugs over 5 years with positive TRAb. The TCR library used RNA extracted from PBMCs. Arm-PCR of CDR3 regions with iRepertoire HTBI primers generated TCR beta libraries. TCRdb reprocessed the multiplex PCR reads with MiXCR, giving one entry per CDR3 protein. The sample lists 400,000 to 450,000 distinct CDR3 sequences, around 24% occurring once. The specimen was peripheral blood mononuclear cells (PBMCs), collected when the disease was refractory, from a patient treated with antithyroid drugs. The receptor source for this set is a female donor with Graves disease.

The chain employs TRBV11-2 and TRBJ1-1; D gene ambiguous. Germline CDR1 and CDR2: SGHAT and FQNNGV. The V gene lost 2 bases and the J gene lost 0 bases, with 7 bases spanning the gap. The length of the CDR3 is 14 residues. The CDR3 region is CASSLNRVNTEAFF. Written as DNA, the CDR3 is TGTGCCAGCAGCTTAAATCGCGTGAACACTGAAGCTTTCTTT.

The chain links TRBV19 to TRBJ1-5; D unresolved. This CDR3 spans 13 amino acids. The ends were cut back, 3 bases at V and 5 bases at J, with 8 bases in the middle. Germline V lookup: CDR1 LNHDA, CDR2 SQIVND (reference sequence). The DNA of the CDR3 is TGTGCCAGTAGTATCGGCGTATATCAGCCCCAGCATTTT. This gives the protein CASSIGVYQPQHF.

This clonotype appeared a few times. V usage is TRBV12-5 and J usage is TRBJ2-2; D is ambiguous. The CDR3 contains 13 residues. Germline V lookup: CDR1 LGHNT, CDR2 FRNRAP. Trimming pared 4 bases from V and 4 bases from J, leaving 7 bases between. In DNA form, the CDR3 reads TGTGCTAGTGGTTCCCGCGGCACCGGGGAGCTGTTTTTT. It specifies CASGSRGTGELFF.

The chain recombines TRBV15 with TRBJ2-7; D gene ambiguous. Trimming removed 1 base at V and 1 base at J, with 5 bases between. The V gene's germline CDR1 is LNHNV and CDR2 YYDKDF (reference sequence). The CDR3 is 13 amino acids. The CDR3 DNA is TGTGCCACCAGCAGAGGACTTTCCTACGAGCAGTACTTC. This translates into CATSRGLSYEQYF.

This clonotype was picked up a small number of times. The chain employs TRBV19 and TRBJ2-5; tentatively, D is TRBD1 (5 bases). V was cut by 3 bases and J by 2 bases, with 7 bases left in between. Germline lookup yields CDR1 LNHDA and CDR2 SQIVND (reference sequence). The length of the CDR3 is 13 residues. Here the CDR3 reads CASSMQGQETQYF. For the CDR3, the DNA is TGTGCCAGTAGTATGCAGGGTCAAGAGACCCAGTACTTC.

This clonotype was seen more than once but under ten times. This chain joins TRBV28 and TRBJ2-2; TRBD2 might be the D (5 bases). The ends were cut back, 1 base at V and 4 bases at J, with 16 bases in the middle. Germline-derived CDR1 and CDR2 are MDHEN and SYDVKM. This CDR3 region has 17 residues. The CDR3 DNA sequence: TGTGCCAGCAGTTTATCTTTTCTGCGGGTTCGCACCGGGGAGCTGTTTTTT. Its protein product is CASSLSFLRVRTGELFF.

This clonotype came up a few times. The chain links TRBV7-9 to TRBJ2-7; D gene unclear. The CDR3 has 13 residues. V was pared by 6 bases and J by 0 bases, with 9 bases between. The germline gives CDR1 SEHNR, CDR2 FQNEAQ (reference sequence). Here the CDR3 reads CASRRFSSYEQYF. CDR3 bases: TGTGCCAGCAGAAGGTTTAGCTCCTACGAGCAGTACTTC.

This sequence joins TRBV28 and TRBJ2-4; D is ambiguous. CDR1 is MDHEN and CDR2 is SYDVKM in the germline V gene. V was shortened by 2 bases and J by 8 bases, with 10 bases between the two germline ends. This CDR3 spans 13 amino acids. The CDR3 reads CASSLGLKDIQYF. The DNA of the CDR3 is TGTGCCAGCAGTTTAGGTCTAAAAGACATTCAGTACTTC. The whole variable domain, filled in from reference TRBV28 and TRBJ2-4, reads DVKVTQSSRYLVKRTGEKVFLECVQDMDHENMFWYRQDPGLGLRLIYFSYDVKMKEKGDIPEGYSVSREKKERFSLILESASTNQTSMYLCASSLGLKDIQYFGAGTRLSVL.

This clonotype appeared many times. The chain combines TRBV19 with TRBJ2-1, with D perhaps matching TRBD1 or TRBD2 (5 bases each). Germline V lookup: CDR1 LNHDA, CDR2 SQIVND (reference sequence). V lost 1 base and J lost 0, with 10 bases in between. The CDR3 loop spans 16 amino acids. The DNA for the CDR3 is TGTGCCAGTAGTATAGCTGGGGGAAGCTCCTACAATGAGCAGTTCTTC. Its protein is CASSIAGGSSYNEQFF.

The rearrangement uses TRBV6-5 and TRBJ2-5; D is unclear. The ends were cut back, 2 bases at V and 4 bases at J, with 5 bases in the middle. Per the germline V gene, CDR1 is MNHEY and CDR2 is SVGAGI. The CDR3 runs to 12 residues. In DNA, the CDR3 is TGTGCCAGCAGTTACACTCGAGAGACCCAGTACTTC. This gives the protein CASSYTRETQYF.

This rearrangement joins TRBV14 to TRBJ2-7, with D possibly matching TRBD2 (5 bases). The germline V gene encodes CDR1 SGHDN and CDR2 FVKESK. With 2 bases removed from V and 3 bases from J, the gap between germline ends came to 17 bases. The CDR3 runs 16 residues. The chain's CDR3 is CASSQPRTSGNYEQYF. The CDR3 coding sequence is TGTGCCAGCAGCCAACCTCGGACTTCTGGAAACTACGAGCAGTACTTC.

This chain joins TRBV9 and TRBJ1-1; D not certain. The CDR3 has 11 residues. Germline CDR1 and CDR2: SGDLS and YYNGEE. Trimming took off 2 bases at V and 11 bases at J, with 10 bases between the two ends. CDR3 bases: TGTGCCAGCAGCGTCCGTGGACGGGCTTTCTTT. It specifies CASSVRGRAFF.

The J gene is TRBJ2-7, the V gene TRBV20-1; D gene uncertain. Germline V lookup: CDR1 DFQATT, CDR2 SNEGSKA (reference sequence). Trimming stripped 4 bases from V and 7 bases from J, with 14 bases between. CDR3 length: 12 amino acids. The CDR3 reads CSATSEVGEQYF. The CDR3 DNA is TGCAGTGCTACAAGCGAAGTTGGGGAGCAGTACTTC.

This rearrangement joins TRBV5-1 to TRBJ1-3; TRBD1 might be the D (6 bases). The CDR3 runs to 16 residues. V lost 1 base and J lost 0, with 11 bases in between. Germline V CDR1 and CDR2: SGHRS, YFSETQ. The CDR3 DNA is TGCGCCAGCAGCTTGTCCGGGGGCCCCTCTGGAAACACCATATATTTT. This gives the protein CASSLSGGPSGNTIYF.

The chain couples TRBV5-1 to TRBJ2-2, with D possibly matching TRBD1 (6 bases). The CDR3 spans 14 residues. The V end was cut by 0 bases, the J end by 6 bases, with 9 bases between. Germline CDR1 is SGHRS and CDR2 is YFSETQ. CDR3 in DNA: TGCGCCAGCAGCTTGGGGGGGACACCCGGGGAGCTGTTTTTT. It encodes CASSLGGTPGELFF.

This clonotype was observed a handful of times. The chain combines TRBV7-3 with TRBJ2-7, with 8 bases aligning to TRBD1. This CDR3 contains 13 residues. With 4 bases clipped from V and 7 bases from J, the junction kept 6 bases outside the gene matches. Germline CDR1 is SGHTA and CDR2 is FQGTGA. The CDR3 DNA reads TGTGCCAGCAGCTCCCAGGGGGCAGGAGAGCAGTACTTC. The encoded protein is CASSSQGAGEQYF.

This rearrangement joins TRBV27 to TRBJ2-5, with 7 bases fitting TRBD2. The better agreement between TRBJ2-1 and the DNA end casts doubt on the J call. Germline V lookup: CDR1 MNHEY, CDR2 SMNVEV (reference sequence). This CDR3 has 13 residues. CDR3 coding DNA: TGTGCCAGCAGTTTATGGGGGGAGGGTGAGCAGTTCTTC. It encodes CASSLWGEGEQFF.

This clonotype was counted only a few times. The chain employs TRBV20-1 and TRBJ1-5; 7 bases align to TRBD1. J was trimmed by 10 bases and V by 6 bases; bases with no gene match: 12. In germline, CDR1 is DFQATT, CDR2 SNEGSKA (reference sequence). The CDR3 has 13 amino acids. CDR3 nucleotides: TGCAGTGCCTCAGGGGGTAGGGATCGACCCCAGCATTTT. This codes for CSASGGRDRPQHF.

CDR3: CANKPVRYQPQHF. The DNA of the CDR3 is TGTGCCAACAAGCCAGTAAGATATCAGCCCCAGCATTTT. The chain couples TRBV19 to TRBJ1-5; no definite D call. From germline, CDR1 is LNHDA and CDR2 SQIVND (reference sequence). The CDR3 loop spans 13 amino acids. Trimming pared 10 bases from V and 5 bases from J, leaving 15 bases between.

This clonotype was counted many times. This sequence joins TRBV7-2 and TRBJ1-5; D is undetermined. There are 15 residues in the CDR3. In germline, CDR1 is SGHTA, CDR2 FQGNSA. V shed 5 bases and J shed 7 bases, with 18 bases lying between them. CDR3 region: CASSPRDSWEQPQHF. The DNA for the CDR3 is TGTGCCAGCAGCCCGCGCGATAGTTGGGAGCAGCCCCAGCATTTT.